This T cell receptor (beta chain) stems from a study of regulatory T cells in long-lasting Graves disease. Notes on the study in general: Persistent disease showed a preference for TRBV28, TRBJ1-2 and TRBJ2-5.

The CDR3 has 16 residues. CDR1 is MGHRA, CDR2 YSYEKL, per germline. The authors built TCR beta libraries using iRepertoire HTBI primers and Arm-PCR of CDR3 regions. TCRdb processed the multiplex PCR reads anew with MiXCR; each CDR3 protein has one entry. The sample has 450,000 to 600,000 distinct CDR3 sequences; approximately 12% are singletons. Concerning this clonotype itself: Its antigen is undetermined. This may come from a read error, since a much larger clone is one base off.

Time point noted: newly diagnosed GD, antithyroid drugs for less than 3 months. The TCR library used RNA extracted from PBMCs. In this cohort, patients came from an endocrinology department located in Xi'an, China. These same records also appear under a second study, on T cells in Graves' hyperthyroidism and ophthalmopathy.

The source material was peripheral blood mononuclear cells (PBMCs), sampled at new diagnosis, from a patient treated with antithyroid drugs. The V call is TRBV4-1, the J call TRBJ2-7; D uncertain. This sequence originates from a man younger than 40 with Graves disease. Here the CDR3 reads CASNQEKAGGTYEQYF. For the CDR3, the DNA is TGCGCCAGCAACCAAGAAAAGGCCGGCGGAACCTACGAGCAGTACTTC.